This TCR beta chain was captured by sequencing in a study of long-term antiretroviral therapy in people with HIV. The libraries were made with immunoSEQ v3.0 at survey level. Clones were read by immunoSEQ multiplex PCR, and TCRdb kept only the in-frame ones, dropping some. The sample gives around 17,000 clones, around 89% of which show up once; 9% to 15% is in the top ten. CDR1 is MDHEN and CDR2 is SYDVKM in the germline V gene. Trimming took 7 bases from V and 4 from J; bases not matched to a gene: 13. The CDR3 has 16 amino acids. V is TRBV28 and J is TRBJ2-5; 9 bases are shared with TRBD1. This TCR came from a man aged 50 or older with HIV. The input for sequencing was unsorted PBMCs, taken 6.9 years after starting antiretroviral therapy. The CDR3, as DNA: TGTGCCAGCACCCTTGACAGGGGGAATGTGTTAGAGACCCAGTACTTC. It specifies CASTLDRGNVLETQYF.